This T cell receptor (beta chain) was identified during a study of T cell repertoires in ileal Crohn's disease. Included were adult ileal or ileocolonic Crohn's patients indicated for ileocolonic resection. The method was immunoSEQ multiplex PCR; TCRdb's version includes in-frame clones alone and lacks a portion of them. Among 7,300 or so clones listed, over 90% were seen once. The V gene end was trimmed by 8 bases and the J gene end by 2 bases; junction bases not matched to a gene: 12. The germline gives CDR1 SGHRS, CDR2 YFSETQ. The CDR3 has 15 residues. The J gene is TRBJ2-7, the V gene TRBV5-1, with 8 bases lining up with TRBD2. The clonotype comes from an adult with Crohn's disease. Material: ileal tissue. CDR3 nucleotide sequence: TGCGCCAGTAGAAATCGGGGGGGCGCCCCCTACGAGCAGTACTTC. It yields the protein CASRNRGGAPYEQYF.